This passage covers 10 T cell receptor beta chains from one sample sequenced in a study of vaccination and CD4 T cells after COVID-19. For these TCRs, the target antigens are not known. The Oncomine TCR Beta short-read assay was applied to DNA of cultured CD4+ T cells. TCRdb recomputed calls from the PCR reads with MiXCR, one row per CDR3 protein. The repertoire holds 2,500 to 3,500 distinct CDR3 sequences, with about two fifths as singletons. Treatment defined: roughly 10-day PBMC culture with coronavirus spike peptide pools or control peptides (ViraFEST assay). It was before the COVID-19 pandemic (2011-2018) that the unexposed donor's CD4+ T cells were collected. The specimen was CD4+ T cells from blood, cultured in vitro. These receptors all come from a human donor in good health.

About this clonotype itself: One end of the junction varies from germline; a read error may be responsible. V and J are TRBV7-2 and TRBJ2-7; 8 bases fit TRBD1. The CDR3 contains 14 residues. The V gene's germline CDR1 is SGHTA and CDR2 FQGNSA. The CDR3 DNA reads as TGTGCCACCTCCCGGACAGGGACTTTCTACGAGCGGTACTTC. Residues: CATSRTGTFYERYF.

This clonotype was found a few times. CDR3 DNA: TGCAGTGCTAGGAAACCGTTATCTGGAAACACCATATATTTT. Its translation is CSARKPLSGNTIYF. V and J are TRBV20-1 and TRBJ1-3; no reliable D call. V lost 3 bases and J 1 base, leaving 10 bases between the germline ends. The length of the CDR3 is 14 residues. The V gene's germline CDR1 is DFQATT and CDR2 SNEGSKA (reference sequence).

The chain joins TRBV14 to TRBJ2-3; weak D call: TRBD2 (6 bases). Trimming stripped 0 bases from V and 6 bases from J, with 13 bases between. Germline V lookup: CDR1 SGHDN, CDR2 FVKESK. CDR3 length: 15 residues. In nucleotides, the CDR3 is TGTGCCAGCAGCCAAGATCCGGAGGGGAGTGATACGCAGTATTTT. It translates to CASSQDPEGSDTQYF.

This sequence joins TRBV28 and TRBJ1-1; no clear D. The CDR3 is 12 amino acids. Germline CDR1 MDHEN, CDR2 SYDVKM. Deletions cut 3 bases from V and 1 base from J, with 3 bases between. The CDR3 DNA follows: TGTGCCAGCAGTTTGCAGAACACTGAAGCTTTCTTT. This gives the protein CASSLQNTEAFF.

This sequence joins TRBV19 and TRBJ1-1, with D unresolved. The CDR3 totals 11 residues. Deletions cut 3 bases from V and 4 bases from J, with 3 bases between. The germline V gene encodes CDR1 LNHDA and CDR2 SQIVND (reference sequence). CDR3: CASSIFTEAFF. The CDR3 nucleotides are TGTGCCAGTAGTATTTTCACTGAAGCTTTCTTT.

This sequence joins TRBV20-1 and TRBJ2-7; no clear D gene. Germline V gene sequence: CDR1 DFQATT, CDR2 SNEGSKA (reference sequence). This CDR3 is 14 amino acids long. The V end was cut by 0 bases, the J end by 5 bases, with 14 bases between. This CDR3 reads CSARDQTASHEQYF. CDR3 DNA: TGCAGTGCTAGAGATCAGACTGCATCCCACGAGCAGTACTTC.

The V gene is TRBV30, the J gene TRBJ2-7; TRBD1 agrees at 11 bases. Germline assignment: CDR1 GTSNPN and CDR2 SVGIG (reference sequence). V lost 4 bases, J lost 5 bases, and 7 bases stayed unmatched. The CDR3 spans 14 residues. The CDR3: CAWNRDRGGDEQYF. The CDR3 DNA reads TGTGCCTGGAACCGGGACAGGGGGGGCGACGAGCAGTACTTC.

The genes are TRBV20-1 and TRBJ2-1, with D possibly being TRBD1 (6 bases). This CDR3 contains 16 residues. CDR1 and CDR2 from the germline V gene are DFQATT and SNEGSKA (reference sequence). V lost 0 bases, J lost 1 base, and 13 bases lay in between. In DNA, the CDR3 is TGCAGTGCTAGAGATTTTGGGCAGGGGTCCTACAATGAGCAGTTCTTC. This encodes CSARDFGQGSYNEQFF.

Points on this clonotype: It is likely a read error, because the conserved phenylalanine at the end of the CDR3 is missing. Because the CDR3's place on the DNA is in doubt, the DNA is left out and the CDR3 is given as listed by TCRdb. The V and J genes are TRBV15 and TRBJ2-7; TRBD2, the D gene given by the table, was not confirmed from the DNA. The germline gives CDR1 LNHNV, CDR2 YYDKDF (reference sequence). Counting both end residues, the CDR3 totals 12 amino acids. The CDR3 region is CATSRGGTSGAL.

The chain uses TRBV10-2 and TRBJ2-2; D might be TRBD2 (5 bases). The length of the CDR3 is 13 residues. CDR1 is WSHSY, CDR2 SAAADI, per germline. The V gene lost 8 bases and the J gene lost 5 bases, with 12 bases spanning the gap. This CDR3 is CASRGVATGELFF. The CDR3 DNA reads TGCGCCAGCCGGGGAGTAGCGACCGGGGAGCTGTTTTTT.